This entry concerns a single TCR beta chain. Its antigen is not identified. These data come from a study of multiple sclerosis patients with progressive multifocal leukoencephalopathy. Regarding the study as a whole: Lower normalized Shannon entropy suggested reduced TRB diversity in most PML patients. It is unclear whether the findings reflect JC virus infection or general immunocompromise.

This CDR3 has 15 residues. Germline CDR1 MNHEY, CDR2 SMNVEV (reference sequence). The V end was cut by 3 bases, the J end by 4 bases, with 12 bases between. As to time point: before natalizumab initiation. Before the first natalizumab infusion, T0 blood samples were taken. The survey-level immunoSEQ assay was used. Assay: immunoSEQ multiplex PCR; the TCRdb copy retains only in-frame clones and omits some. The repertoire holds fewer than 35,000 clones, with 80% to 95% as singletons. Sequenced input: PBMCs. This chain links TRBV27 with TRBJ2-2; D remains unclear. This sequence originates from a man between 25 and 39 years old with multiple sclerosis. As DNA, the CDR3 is TGTGCCAGCAGTTTTGGACCATCCCTCACCGGGGAGCTGTTTTTT. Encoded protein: CASSFGPSLTGELFF.